The text below deals with one TCR beta chain. Authors of the study amplified TCR beta CDR3 regions from RNA transcripts. HTBI primers were used for first-round RT-PCR of the TCR CDR3. TCRdb analysed the multiplex PCR reads with MiXCR anew, one entry per CDR3 protein. There are 600,000 to 750,000 distinct CDR3 sequences in the sample; roughly 17% occur only once, and about 16% lies in the top ten. The data derive from a study of T cells in Graves' hyperthyroidism and ophthalmopathy. This CDR3 has 15 residues. Trimming at V came to 7 bases and at J to 5 bases, leaving 8 bases not matched to a gene. Per germline, CDR1 MNHEY and CDR2 SVGEGT.

Sequenced material: blood. The receptor comes from a man aged 45-60 years with Graves' hyperthyroidism. The rearrangement uses TRBV6-2 or TRBV6-3 and TRBJ2-7, with 13 nucleotides matching TRBD2. As DNA, the CDR3 is TGTGCCAGCATCGGAAAGACTAGCGGGAGGAACGAGCAGTACTTC. Translation: CASIGKTSGRNEQYF.